Reported below is one T cell receptor (beta chain). The antigen remains undetermined. The junction shows a germline mismatch at one end, possibly a read error. Per the germline V gene, CDR1 is MDHEN and CDR2 is SYDVKM. The CDR3 runs to 14 residues. TCR alpha and beta CDR3 regions were amplified from RNA using iRepertoire nested multiplex PCR. One entry per CDR3 protein results from TCRdb running MiXCR on the multiplex PCR reads. The profile shows approximately 110,000 distinct CDR3 sequences, less than 30% of them singletons. This record comes from a study of glioma-infiltrating T cells. Study-wide points: CDR3 overlap between tissue and blood was very small. Tissue-blood divergence was below expectation in non-neoplastic patients, above in gliomas.

The chain links TRBV28 to TRBJ2-1; no definite D call. The sequencing sample was made of glioma tissue, nonneoplastic brain tissue, or PBMCs (not recorded which). The TCR sequence derives from a human donor with low-grade glioma or glioblastoma, undergoing nonglioma brain surgery, or in good health (not recorded which). As DNA, the CDR3 is TGTGCCAGCAGTTTAGACGGGCCGTTGAATGAACAGTTCTTC. Amino acid sequence: CASSLDGPLNEQFF.